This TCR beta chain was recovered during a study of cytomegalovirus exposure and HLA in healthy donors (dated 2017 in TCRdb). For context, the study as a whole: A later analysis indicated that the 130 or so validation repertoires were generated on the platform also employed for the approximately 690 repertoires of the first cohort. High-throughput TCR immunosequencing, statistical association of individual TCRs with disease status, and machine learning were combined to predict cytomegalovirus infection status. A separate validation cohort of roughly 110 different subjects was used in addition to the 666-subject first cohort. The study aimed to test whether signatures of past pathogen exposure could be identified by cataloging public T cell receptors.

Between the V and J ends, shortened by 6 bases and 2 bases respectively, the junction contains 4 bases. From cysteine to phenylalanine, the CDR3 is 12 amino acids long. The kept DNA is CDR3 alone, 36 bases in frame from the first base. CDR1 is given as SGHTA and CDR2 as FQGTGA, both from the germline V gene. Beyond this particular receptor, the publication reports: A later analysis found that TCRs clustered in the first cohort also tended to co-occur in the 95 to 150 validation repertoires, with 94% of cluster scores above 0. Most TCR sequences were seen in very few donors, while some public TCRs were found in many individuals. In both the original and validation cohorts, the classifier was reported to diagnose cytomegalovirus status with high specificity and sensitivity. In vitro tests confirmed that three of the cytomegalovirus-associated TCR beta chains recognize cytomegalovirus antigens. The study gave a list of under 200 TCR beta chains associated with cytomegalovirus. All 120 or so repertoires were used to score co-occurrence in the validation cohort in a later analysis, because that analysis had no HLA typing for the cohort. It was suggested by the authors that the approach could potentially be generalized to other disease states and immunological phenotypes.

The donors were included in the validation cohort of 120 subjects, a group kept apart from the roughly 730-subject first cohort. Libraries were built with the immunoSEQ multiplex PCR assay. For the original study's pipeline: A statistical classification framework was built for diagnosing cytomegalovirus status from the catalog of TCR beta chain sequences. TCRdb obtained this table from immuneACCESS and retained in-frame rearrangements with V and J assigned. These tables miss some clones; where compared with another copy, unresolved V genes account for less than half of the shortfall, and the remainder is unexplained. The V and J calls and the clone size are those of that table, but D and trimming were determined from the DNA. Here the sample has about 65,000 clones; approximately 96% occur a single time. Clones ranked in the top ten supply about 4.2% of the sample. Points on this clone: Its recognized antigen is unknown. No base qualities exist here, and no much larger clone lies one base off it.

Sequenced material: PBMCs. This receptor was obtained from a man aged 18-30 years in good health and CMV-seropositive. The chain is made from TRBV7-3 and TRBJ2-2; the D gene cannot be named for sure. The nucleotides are TGTGCCAGCAGTCTTAACACCGGGGAGCTGTTTTTT. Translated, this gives CASSLNTGELFF.